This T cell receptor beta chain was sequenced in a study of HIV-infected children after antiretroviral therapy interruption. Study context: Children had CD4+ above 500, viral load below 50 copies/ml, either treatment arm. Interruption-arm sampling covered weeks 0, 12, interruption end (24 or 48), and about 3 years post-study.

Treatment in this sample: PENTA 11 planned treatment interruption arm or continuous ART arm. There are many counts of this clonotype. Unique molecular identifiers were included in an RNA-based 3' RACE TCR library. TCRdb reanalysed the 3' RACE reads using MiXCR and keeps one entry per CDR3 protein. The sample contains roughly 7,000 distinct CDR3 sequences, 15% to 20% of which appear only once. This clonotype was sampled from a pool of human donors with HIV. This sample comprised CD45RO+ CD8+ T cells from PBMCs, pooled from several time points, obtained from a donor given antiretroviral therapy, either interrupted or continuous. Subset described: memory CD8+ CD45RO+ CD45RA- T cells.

In nucleotides, the CDR3 is TGTGCCACCGGTGACAGGGGGCGAAATAGTAACGAGCAGTACTTC. Translation gives CATGDRGRNSNEQYF. The chain couples TRBV19 to TRBJ2-7, with 10 bases identical to TRBD1. The germline V gene encodes CDR1 LNHDA and CDR2 SQIVND (reference sequence). V trimming: 10 bases; J trimming: 5 bases; junction bases outside the gene matches: 14. The CDR3 totals 15 residues.